The 3 T cell receptor beta chains below all came from one sample that was sequenced in a study of siplizumab effects on memory and regulatory T cells. The repertoire was sequenced with immunoSEQ multiplex PCR; TCRdb's copy has only in-frame clones and lacks some. This sample has just under 85,000 clones, with roughly 87% found just once. The sample taken for sequencing was Tregs sorted from blood. Every receptor here comes from a human donor in good health.

This clone was counted a single time. The J gene is TRBJ1-6, the V gene TRBV7-2; TRBD1 matches 8 bases. This CDR3 region has 15 residues. The germline CDR1 and CDR2 sequences are SGHTA and FQGNSA. Trimming cost V 2 bases and J 10 bases; bases outside gene matches: 7. The CDR3: CASSLRQGAGSPLHF. The CDR3 DNA is TGTGCCAGCAGCTTACGGCAGGGGGCTGGGTCACCCCTCCACTTT.

In its sample, this clone was seen once. The rearrangement uses TRBV7-9 and TRBJ2-7; D might be TRBD2 (5 bases). Germline CDR1 reads SEHNR; CDR2 reads FQNEAQ (reference sequence). Trimming took off 9 bases at V and 2 bases at J, with 14 bases between the two ends. This CDR3 comprises 13 residues. CDR3 DNA: TGTGCCAGTGGACTGGTTGGGACCTACGAGCAGTACTTC. It specifies CASGLVGTYEQYF.

The CDR3 reads CASSPDRARVGYNPGNTIYF. DNA of the CDR3: TGTGCCAGCAGTCCCGACAGGGCTAGGGTGGGTTATAACCCTGGAAACACCATATATTTT. This chain uses TRBV28 with TRBJ1-3, with 7 bases lining up with TRBD1. The V and J ends lost 5 bases and 2 bases, in that order; junction bases with no gene match: 21. Looked up from germline, CDR1 is MDHEN and CDR2 is SYDVKM. The CDR3 has 20 amino acids. The whole variable domain, remainder taken from reference TRBV28 and TRBJ1-3, is DVKVTQSSRYLVKRTGEKVFLECVQDMDHENMFWYRQDPGLGLRLIYFSYDVKMKEKGDIPEGYSVSREKKERFSLILESASTNQTSMYLCASSPDRARVGYNPGNTIYFGEGSWLTVV.